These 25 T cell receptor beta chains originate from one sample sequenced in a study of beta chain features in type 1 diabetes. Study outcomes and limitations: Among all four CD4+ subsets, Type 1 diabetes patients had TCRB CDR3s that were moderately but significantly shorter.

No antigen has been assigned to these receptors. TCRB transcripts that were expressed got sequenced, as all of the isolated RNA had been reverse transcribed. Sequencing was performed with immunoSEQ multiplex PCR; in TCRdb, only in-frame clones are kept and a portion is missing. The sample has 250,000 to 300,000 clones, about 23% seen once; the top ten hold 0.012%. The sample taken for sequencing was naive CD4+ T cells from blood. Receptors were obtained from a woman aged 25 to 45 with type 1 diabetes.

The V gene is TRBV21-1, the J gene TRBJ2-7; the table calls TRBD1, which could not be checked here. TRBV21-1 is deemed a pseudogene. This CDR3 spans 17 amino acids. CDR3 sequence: CASSKVGLDSISYEQYF. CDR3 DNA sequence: TGTGCCAGCAGCAAAGTTGGGCTGGACAGTATCTCCTACGAGCAGTACTTC.

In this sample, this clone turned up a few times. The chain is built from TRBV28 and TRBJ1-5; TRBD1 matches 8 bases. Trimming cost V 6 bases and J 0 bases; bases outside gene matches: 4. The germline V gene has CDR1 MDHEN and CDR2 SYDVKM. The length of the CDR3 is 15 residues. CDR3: CASRRDRISNQPQHF. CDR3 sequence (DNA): TGTGCCAGCAGGCGGGACAGGATTAGCAATCAGCCCCAGCATTTT.

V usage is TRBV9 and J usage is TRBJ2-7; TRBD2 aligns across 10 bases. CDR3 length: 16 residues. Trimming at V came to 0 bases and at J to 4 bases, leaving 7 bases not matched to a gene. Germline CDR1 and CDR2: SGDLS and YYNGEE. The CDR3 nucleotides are TGTGCCAGCAGCGTAGTAGCCCTAGCGGGAGAATACGAGCAGTACTTC. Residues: CASSVVALAGEYEQYF.

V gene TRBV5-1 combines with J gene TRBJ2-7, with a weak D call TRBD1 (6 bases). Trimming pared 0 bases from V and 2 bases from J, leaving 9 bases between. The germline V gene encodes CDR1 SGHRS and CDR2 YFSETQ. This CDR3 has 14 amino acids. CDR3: CASSLGQGPYEQYF. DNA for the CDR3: TGCGCCAGCAGCTTGGGGCAGGGGCCCTACGAGCAGTACTTC.

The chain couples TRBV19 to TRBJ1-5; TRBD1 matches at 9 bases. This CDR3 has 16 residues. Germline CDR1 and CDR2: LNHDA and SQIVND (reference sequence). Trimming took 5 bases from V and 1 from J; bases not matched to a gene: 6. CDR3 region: CASSAIGQGSNQPQHF. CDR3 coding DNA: TGTGCCAGTAGTGCTATAGGACAGGGGAGCAATCAGCCCCAGCATTTT.

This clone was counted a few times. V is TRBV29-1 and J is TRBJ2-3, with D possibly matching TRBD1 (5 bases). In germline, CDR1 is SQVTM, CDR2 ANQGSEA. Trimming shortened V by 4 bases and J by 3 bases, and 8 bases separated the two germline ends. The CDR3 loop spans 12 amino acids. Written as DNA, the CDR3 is TGCAGCGTTGTGGGGCCAACAGATACGCAGTATTTT. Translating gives CSVVGPTDTQYF.

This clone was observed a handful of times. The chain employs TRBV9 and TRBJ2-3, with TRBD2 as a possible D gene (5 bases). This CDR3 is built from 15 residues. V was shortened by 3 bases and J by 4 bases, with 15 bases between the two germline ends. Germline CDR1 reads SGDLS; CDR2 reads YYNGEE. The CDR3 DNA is TGTGCCAGCAGCGGTACTAGTATGTCCTCAGATACGCAGTATTTT. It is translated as CASSGTSMSSDTQYF. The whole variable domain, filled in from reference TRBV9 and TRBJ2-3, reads DSGVTQTPKHLITATGQRVTLRCSPRSGDLSVYWYQQSLDQGLQFLIQYYNGEERAKGNILERFSAQQFPDLHSELNLSSLELGDSALYFCASSGTSMSSDTQYFGPGTRLTVL.

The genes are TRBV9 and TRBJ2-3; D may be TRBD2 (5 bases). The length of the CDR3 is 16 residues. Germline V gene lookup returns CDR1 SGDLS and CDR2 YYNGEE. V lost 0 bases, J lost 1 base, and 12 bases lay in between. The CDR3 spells CASSVVGAWGTDTQYF. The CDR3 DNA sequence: TGTGCCAGCAGCGTAGTGGGAGCGTGGGGCACAGATACGCAGTATTTT.

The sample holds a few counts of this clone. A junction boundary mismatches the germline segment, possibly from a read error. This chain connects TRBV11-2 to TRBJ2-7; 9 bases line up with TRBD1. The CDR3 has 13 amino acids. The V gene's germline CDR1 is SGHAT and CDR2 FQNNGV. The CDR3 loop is CASSYRQGGIKDF. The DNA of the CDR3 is TGTGCCAGCAGTTACAGACAGGGGGGAATTAAAGACTTC.

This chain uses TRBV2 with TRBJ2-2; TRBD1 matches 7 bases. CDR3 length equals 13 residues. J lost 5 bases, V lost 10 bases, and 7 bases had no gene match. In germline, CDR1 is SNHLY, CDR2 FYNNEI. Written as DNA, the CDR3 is TGTGCCATTACCAACAGGGGTACCGGGGAGCTGTTTTTT. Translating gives CAITNRGTGELFF. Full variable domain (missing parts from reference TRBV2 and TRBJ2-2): EPEVTQTPSHQVTQMGQEVILRCVPISNHLYFYWYRQILGQKVEFLVSFYNNEISEKSEIFDDQFSVERPDGSNFTLKIRSTKLEDSAMYFCAITNRGTGELFFGEGSRLTVL.

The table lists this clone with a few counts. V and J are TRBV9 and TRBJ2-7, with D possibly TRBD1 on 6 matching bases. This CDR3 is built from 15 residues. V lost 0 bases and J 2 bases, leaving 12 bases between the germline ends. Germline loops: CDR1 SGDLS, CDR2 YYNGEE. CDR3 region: CASSVGDTGAYEQYF. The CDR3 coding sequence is TGTGCCAGCAGCGTAGGGGACACCGGGGCCTACGAGCAGTACTTC.

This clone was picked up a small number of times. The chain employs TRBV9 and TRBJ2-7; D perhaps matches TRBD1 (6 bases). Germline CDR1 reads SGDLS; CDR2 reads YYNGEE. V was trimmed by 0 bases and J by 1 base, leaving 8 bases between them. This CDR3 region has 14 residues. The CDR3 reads CASSVGDMSYEQYF. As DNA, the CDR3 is TGTGCCAGCAGCGTAGGGGACATGTCCTACGAGCAGTACTTC.

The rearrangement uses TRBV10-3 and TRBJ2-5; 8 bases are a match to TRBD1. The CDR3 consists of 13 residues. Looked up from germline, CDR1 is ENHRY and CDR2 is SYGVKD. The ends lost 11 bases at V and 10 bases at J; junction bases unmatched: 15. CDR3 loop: CAARPQGAYVQYF. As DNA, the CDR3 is TGTGCCGCCCGGCCCCAGGGGGCTTACGTCCAGTACTTC.

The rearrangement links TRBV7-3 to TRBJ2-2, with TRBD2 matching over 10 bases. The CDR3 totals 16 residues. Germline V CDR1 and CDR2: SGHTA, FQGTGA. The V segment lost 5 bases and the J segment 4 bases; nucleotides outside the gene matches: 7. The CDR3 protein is CASSPAGGSGTGELFF. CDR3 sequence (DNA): TGTGCCAGCAGCCCAGCGGGAGGGAGTGGCACCGGGGAGCTGTTTTTT. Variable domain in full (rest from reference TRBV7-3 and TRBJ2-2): GAGVSQTPSNKVTEKGKYVELRCDPISGHTALYWYRQSLGQGPEFLIYFQGTGAADDSGLPNDRFFAVRPEGSVSTLKIQRTERGDSAVYLCASSPAGGSGTGELFFGEGSRLTVL.

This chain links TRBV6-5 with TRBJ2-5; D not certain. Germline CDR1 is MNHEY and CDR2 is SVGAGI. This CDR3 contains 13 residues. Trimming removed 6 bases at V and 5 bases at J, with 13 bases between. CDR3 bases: TGTGCCAGCAGGCCCCCGGGTCGGGAGACCCAGTACTTC. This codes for CASRPPGRETQYF.

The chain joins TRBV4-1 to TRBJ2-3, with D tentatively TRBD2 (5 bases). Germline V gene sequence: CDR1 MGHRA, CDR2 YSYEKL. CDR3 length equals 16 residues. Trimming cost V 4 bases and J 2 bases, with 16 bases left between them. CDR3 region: CASSRGRGSPTDTQYF. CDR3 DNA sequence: TGCGCCAGCAGCCGTGGACGGGGATCTCCCACAGATACGCAGTATTTT.

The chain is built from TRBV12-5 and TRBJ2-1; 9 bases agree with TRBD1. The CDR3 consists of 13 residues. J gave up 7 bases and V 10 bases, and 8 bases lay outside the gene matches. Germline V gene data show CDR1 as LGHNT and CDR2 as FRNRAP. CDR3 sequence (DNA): TGTGCTACCGCCGGGACAGGGAAGAATGAGCAGTTCTTC. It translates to CATAGTGKNEQFF.

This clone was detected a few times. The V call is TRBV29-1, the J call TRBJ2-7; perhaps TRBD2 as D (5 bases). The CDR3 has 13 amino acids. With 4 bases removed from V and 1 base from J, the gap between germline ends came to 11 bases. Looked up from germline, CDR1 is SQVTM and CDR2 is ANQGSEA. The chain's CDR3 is CSVVSGRSYEQYF. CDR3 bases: TGCAGCGTTGTAAGCGGCAGATCCTACGAGCAGTACTTC.

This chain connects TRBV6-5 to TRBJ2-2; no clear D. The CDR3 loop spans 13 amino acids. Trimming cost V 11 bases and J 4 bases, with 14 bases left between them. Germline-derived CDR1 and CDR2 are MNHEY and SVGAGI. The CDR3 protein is CASKDLATGELFF. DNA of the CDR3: TGTGCCTCCAAAGATTTAGCCACCGGGGAGCTGTTTTTT.

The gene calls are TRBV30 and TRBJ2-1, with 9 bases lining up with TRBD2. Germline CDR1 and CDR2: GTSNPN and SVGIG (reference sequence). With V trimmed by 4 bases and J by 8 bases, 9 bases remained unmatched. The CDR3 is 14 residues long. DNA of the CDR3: TGTGCCTGGAAGCGGGAGGTCTTGGCGTATGAGCAGTTCTTC. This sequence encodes CAWKREVLAYEQFF.

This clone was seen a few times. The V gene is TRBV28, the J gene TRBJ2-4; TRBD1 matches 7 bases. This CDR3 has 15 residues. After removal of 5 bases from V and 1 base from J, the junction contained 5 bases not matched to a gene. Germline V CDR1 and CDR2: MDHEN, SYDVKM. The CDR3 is CASSGLQGAKNIQYF. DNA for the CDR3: TGTGCCAGCAGTGGTCTACAGGGGGCCAAAAACATTCAGTACTTC.

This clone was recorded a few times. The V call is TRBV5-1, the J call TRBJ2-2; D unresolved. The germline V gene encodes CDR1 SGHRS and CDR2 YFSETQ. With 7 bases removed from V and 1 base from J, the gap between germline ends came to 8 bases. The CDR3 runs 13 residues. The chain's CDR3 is CASGQLNTGELFF. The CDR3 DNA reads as TGCGCCAGCGGGCAGCTGAACACCGGGGAGCTGTTTTTT. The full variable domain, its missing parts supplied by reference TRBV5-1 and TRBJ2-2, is KAGVTQTPRYLIKTRGQQVTLSCSPISGHRSVSWYQQTPGQGLQFLFEYFSETQRNKGNFPGRFSGRQFSNSRSEMNVSTLELGDSALYLCASGQLNTGELFFGEGSRLTVL.

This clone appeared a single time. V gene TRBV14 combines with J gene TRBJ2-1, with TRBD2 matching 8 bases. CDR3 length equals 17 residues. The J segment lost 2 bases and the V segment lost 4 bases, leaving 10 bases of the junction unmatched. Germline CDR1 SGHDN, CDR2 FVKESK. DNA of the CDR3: TGTGCCAGCAGCCTCCCCTTAGCGGGACCTGCCTACAATGAGCAGTTCTTC. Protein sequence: CASSLPLAGPAYNEQFF.

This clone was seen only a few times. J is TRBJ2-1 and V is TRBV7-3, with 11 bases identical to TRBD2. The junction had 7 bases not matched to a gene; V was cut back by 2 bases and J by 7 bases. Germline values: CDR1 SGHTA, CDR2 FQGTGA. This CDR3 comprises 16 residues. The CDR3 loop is CASSLPLAGGKNEQFF. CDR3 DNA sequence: TGTGCCAGCAGCTTACCTCTAGCGGGAGGTAAAAATGAGCAGTTCTTC.

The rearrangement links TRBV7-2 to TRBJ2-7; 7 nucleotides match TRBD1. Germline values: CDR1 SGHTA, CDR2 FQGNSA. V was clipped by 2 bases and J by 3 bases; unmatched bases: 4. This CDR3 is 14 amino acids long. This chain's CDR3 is CASSLLGQFYEQYF. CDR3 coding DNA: TGTGCCAGCAGCTTATTGGGACAGTTCTACGAGCAGTACTTC.